One and the same sample provided the 6 T cell receptor beta chains below, sequenced in a study of blood T cell repertoires in COVID-19. The repertoire was sequenced with immunoSEQ multiplex PCR; TCRdb's copy has only in-frame clones and lacks some. The data show a few hundred thousand clones, approximately 85% seen once. Sequences were obtained from PBMCs or T cells enriched from blood (not recorded which). The receptors come from a woman aged 50 to 60 who had been exposed to COVID-19.

The table lists this clone with a count of one. The chain joins TRBV5-1 to TRBJ1-3; D unclear. CDR3 length: 14 amino acids. The ends were cut back, 5 bases at V and 1 base at J, with 10 bases in the middle. From germline, CDR1 is SGHRS and CDR2 YFSETQ. The CDR3 sequence: CASREGVSGNTIYF. As DNA, the CDR3 is TGCGCCAGCAGAGAGGGTGTATCTGGAAACACCATATATTTT.

The gene calls are TRBV7-9 and TRBJ1-1; 7 bases align to TRBD1. There are 14 residues in the CDR3. V lost 8 bases, J lost 4 bases, and 10 bases stayed unmatched. The germline V gene has CDR1 SEHNR and CDR2 FQNEAQ (reference sequence). CDR3 region: CASATQGKGTEAFF. The CDR3, as DNA: TGTGCCAGCGCCACACAGGGGAAGGGCACTGAAGCTTTCTTT.

This clone has a handful of counts. The V and J genes are TRBV5-1 and TRBJ1-1; a possible D gene is TRBD1 (5 bases). There are 14 residues in the CDR3. Germline CDR1 reads SGHRS; CDR2 reads YFSETQ. V lost 6 bases to trimming and J lost 3 bases, with 15 bases between them. This CDR3 reads CASNQGPRDTEAFF. CDR3 bases: TGCGCCAGCAATCAGGGCCCAAGGGACACTGAAGCTTTCTTT. Drawing the rest from reference TRBV5-1 and TRBJ1-1, the complete variable domain is KAGVTQTPRYLIKTRGQQVTLSCSPISGHRSVSWYQQTPGQGLQFLFEYFSETQRNKGNFPGRFSGRQFSNSRSEMNVSTLELGDSALYLCASNQGPRDTEAFFGQGTRLTVV.

The CDR3 here is CASNLRDSRGGYTF. CDR3 DNA sequence: TGTGCCAGCAATCTCCGGGACAGTAGAGGAGGCTACACCTTC. The chain couples TRBV28 to TRBJ1-2; TRBD1 matches 7 bases. This CDR3 comprises 14 residues. Germline-derived CDR1 and CDR2 are MDHEN and SYDVKM. Trimming removed 7 bases from V and 8 bases from J; junction bases left unmatched: 13.

The J gene is TRBJ2-3, the V gene TRBV7-9; D is uncertain. The CDR3 totals 10 residues. Deletions cut 8 bases from V and 4 bases from J, with 4 bases between. Germline V lookup: CDR1 SEHNR, CDR2 FQNEAQ (reference sequence). CDR3 residues: CASEADTQYF. The CDR3 DNA is TGTGCCAGCGAGGCAGATACGCAGTATTTT.

V and J are TRBV19 and TRBJ2-1; possibly TRBD2 for D (5 bases). CDR3 size: 15 residues. Trimming stripped 5 bases from V and 7 bases from J, with 18 bases between. The germline V gene encodes CDR1 LNHDA and CDR2 SQIVND (reference sequence). The CDR3 DNA reads TGTGCCAGTAGTGAGGGCCGAATCGCTGAAAATGAGCAGTTCTTC. Protein: CASSEGRIAENEQFF.